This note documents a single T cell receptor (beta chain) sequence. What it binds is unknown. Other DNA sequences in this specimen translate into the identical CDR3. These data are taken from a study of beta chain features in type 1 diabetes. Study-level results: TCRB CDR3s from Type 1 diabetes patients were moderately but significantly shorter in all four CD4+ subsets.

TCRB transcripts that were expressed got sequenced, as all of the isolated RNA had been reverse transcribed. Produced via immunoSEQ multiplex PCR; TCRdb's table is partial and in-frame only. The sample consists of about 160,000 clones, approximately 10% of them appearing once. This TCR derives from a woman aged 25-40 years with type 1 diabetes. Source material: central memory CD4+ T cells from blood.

DNA of the CDR3: TGTGCCAGCGGGCAGGGAAACAATGAGCAGTTCTTC. This translates into CASGQGNNEQFF. V usage is TRBV6-6 and J usage is TRBJ2-1; maybe TRBD1 (5 bases). The CDR3 extends over 12 amino acids. Trimming cost V 8 bases and J 5 bases, with 10 bases left between them. Germline CDR1 and CDR2: MNHNY and SVGAGI (reference sequence).